A single sample is the source of the 21 T cell receptor beta chains below, sequenced in a study of T cell responses to AZD1222 COVID-19 vaccine. The repertoire was sequenced with immunoSEQ multiplex PCR; TCRdb's copy has only in-frame clones and lacks some. The sample holds 120,000 to 150,000 clones, approximately 78% seen once. The source was peripheral blood, collected on day 0 of MenACWY control vaccination. These receptors were obtained from an adult in good health.

This clone has a handful of counts. The same CDR3 also results from other DNA sequences found in this sample. This chain joins TRBV3-1 (or the pseudogene TRBV3-2) and TRBJ2-7; TRBD1 agrees at 8 bases. The germline V gene has CDR1 LGHDT and CDR2 YNNKEL (reference sequence). J gave up 2 bases and V 6 bases, and 6 bases lay outside the gene matches. This CDR3 has 14 residues. DNA for the CDR3: TGTGCCAGCAGTTCCGGGACAGGCACCTACGAGCAGTACTTC. It codes for CASSSGTGTYEQYF.

Here the CDR3 reads CASSLLMTGTGTNSPPLHF. In nucleotides, the CDR3 is TGTGCCAGCAGCTTACTGATGACCGGGACAGGGACTAATTCGCCGCCCCTCCACTTT. The V call is TRBV7-9, the J call TRBJ1-6; 9 nucleotides line up with TRBD1. V dropped 2 bases and J dropped 13; count of bases not matched to a gene: 21. This CDR3 has 19 residues. Germline V gene sequence: CDR1 SEHNR, CDR2 FQNEAQ (reference sequence).

This chain uses TRBV3-1 (or the pseudogene TRBV3-2) with TRBJ1-2; TRBD1 is a possible D gene (5 bases). From germline, CDR1 is LGHDT and CDR2 YNNKEL (reference sequence). The CDR3 runs 14 residues. The V and J ends lost 3 bases and 4 bases respectively, with 12 bases between them. The CDR3 DNA follows: TGTGCCAGCAGCCACGCAGGGACTTCCTATGGCTACACCTTC. Protein sequence: CASSHAGTSYGYTF.

The genes are TRBV30 and TRBJ2-2; no firm D call. Germline V gene data show CDR1 as GTSNPN and CDR2 as SVGIG (reference sequence). Trimming left V 4 bases short and J 6 bases short, with 12 bases between. The CDR3 is made up of 13 amino acids. CDR3 DNA sequence: TGTGCCTGGAATCCTAGGGAATCCGGGGAGCTGTTTTTT. Amino acids: CAWNPRESGELFF.

This rearrangement joins TRBV7-8 to TRBJ2-1; no reliable D call. CDR3 length: 15 residues. Germline V lookup: CDR1 SGHVS, CDR2 FQNEAQ. V dropped 1 base and J dropped 10 bases, with 17 bases sitting between them. Here the CDR3 DNA reads TGTGCCAGCAGCTTAGAAGCCCAGCTGGTGAGGGAGCAGTTCTTC. Translation gives CASSLEAQLVREQFF.

The J gene is TRBJ1-6, the V gene TRBV7-8; tentatively, D is TRBD1 (6 bases). Trimming took off 5 bases at V and 9 bases at J, with 14 bases between the two ends. The CDR3 is 14 amino acids. Germline V CDR1 and CDR2: SGHVS, FQNEAQ. The CDR3 DNA reads as TGTGCCAGCAGCCCACCAGGGGAGGGTTCACCCCTCCACTTT. Its translation is CASSPPGEGSPLHF.

In its sample, this clone was seen a few times. The V gene is TRBV2, the J gene TRBJ1-4, with D possibly matching TRBD1 (6 bases). The germline gives CDR1 SNHLY, CDR2 FYNNEI. Trimming removed 7 bases at V and 5 bases at J, with 14 bases between. This CDR3 spans 14 amino acids. CDR3 loop: CASTIGGANEKLFF. The CDR3, as DNA: TGTGCCAGCACCATAGGGGGGGCCAATGAAAAACTGTTTTTT. Based on the CDR3 plus reference TRBV2 and TRBJ1-4, the full variable domain is EPEVTQTPSHQVTQMGQEVILRCVPISNHLYFYWYRQILGQKVEFLVSFYNNEISEKSEIFDDQFSVERPDGSNFTLKIRSTKLEDSAMYFCASTIGGANEKLFFGSGTQLSVL.

The genes are TRBV5-4 and TRBJ1-1; D might be TRBD1 (5 bases). The CDR3 has 15 residues. The V end was cut by 3 bases, the J end by 7 bases, with 19 bases between. The germline CDR1 and CDR2 sequences are SGHNT and YYREEE (reference sequence). CDR3 loop: CASSSPIGQGGEAFF. CDR3 in DNA: TGTGCCAGCAGCTCTCCTATCGGCCAGGGAGGTGAAGCTTTCTTT. Variable domain in full (rest from reference TRBV5-4 and TRBJ1-1): ETGVTQSPTHLIKTRGQQVTLRCSSQSGHNTVSWYQQALGQGPQFIFQYYREEENGRGNFPPRFSGLQFPNYSSELNVNALELDDSALYLCASSSPIGQGGEAFFGQGTRLTVV.

The V call is TRBV2, the J call TRBJ2-3; 9 nucleotides line up with TRBD1. Trimming removed 3 bases from V and 5 bases from J; junction bases left unmatched: 9. This CDR3 contains 16 residues. The germline V gene encodes CDR1 SNHLY and CDR2 FYNNEI. CDR3 DNA: TGTGCCAGCAGTGACTGGGGACAGGGCGGAGGAGATACGCAGTATTTT. Protein product: CASSDWGQGGGDTQYF. The full variable domain, completed using reference TRBV2 and TRBJ2-3, is EPEVTQTPSHQVTQMGQEVILRCVPISNHLYFYWYRQILGQKVEFLVSFYNNEISEKSEIFDDQFSVERPDGSNFTLKIRSTKLEDSAMYFCASSDWGQGGGDTQYFGPGTRLTVL.

This chain connects TRBV15 to TRBJ2-2; D call uncertain. The germline V gene has CDR1 LNHNV and CDR2 YYDKDF (reference sequence). CDR3 length: 16 amino acids. Trimming removed 0 bases from V and 6 bases from J, with 14 bases in between. CDR3 sequence (DNA): TGTGCCACCAGCAGAGAAGGCCTAGGTTGGGCCGGGGAGCTGTTTTTT. This gives the protein CATSREGLGWAGELFF. The entire variable domain, with the rest obtained from reference TRBV15 and TRBJ2-2, is as follows: DAMVIQNPRYQVTQFGKPVTLSCSQTLNHNVMYWYQQKSSQAPKLLFHYYDKDFNNEADTPDNFQSRRPNTSFCFLDIRSPGLGDTAMYLCATSREGLGWAGELFFGEGSRLTVL.

V usage is TRBV7-9 and J usage is TRBJ1-2; 7 bases line up with TRBD1. The CDR3 totals 15 residues. With V trimmed by 5 bases and J by 8 bases, 14 bases remained unmatched. CDR1 and CDR2 (germline): SEHNR, FQNEAQ (reference sequence). The CDR3 reads CASSLSDMTGRGYTF. The CDR3 bases are TGTGCCAGCAGCCTCTCCGATATGACAGGGCGAGGCTACACCTTC.

The chain couples TRBV6-1 to TRBJ2-5; D might be TRBD2 (5 bases). Germline CDR1 is MNHNS and CDR2 is SASEGT. This CDR3 region has 15 residues. With 1 base removed from V and 9 bases from J, the gap between germline ends came to 18 bases. CDR3 in DNA: TGTGCCAGCAGTGAAGTGCACTTAACCGGGGAGTCCCAGTACTTC. The encoded protein is CASSEVHLTGESQYF.

The V and J genes are TRBV3-1 (or the pseudogene TRBV3-2) and TRBJ1-1; D is uncertain. V lost 5 bases, J lost 3 bases, and 10 bases lay in between. The CDR3 is 13 residues long. Germline loops: CDR1 LGHDT, CDR2 YNNKEL (reference sequence). The CDR3 DNA reads TGTGCCAGCAGCTCCGAGGGAGACACTGAAGCTTTCTTT. Its translation: CASSSEGDTEAFF.

A word on this clone: Other DNA sequences of this sample code for an identical CDR3. The chain joins TRBV6-5 to TRBJ1-4, with D unresolved. The CDR3 totals 15 residues. V was clipped by 6 bases and J by 0 bases, with 11 bases between them. From germline, CDR1 is MNHEY and CDR2 SVGAGI. The CDR3 spells CASSPGPATNEKLFF. DNA of the CDR3: TGTGCCAGCAGCCCCGGACCTGCAACTAATGAAAAACTGTTTTTT.

The V and J genes are TRBV5-1 and TRBJ2-3; no clear D. In germline, CDR1 is SGHRS, CDR2 YFSETQ. The germline V and J ends were trimmed by 5 bases and 0 bases, with 10 bases remaining between them. This CDR3 comprises 14 residues. The CDR3 loop reads CASSTMGSTDTQYF. The CDR3 DNA is TGCGCCAGCAGTACTATGGGCAGCACAGATACGCAGTATTTT.

The count of this clone is one. The chain uses TRBV5-6 and TRBJ2-1, with D unclear. CDR1 is SGHDT, CDR2 YYEEEE, per germline. Trimming stripped 2 bases from V and 0 bases from J, with 6 bases between. The CDR3 covers 14 residues. The CDR3 here is CASSFQVSYNEQFF. The CDR3 DNA follows: TGTGCCAGCAGCTTCCAGGTCTCCTACAATGAGCAGTTCTTC. Full variable domain (remainder filled in from reference TRBV5-6 and TRBJ2-1): DAGVTQSPTHLIKTRGQQVTLRCSPKSGHDTVSWYQQALGQGPQFIFQYYEEEERQRGNFPDRFSGHQFPNYSSELNVNALLLGDSALYLCASSFQVSYNEQFFGPGTRLTVL.

This clone came up once. The V gene is TRBV18, the J gene TRBJ2-5, with unresolved D. The CDR3 loop spans 11 amino acids. The germline CDR1 and CDR2 sequences are KGHSH and LQKENI. Trimming removed 3 bases from V and 5 bases from J, with 4 bases in between. The CDR3 nucleotides are TGTGCCAGCTCACCGGAGGAGACCCAGTACTTC. It translates to CASSPEETQYF.

This rearrangement joins TRBV7-2 to TRBJ1-2, with D tentatively TRBD1 (5 bases). CDR1 and CDR2 from the germline V gene are SGHTA and FQGNSA. The CDR3 length is 13 residues. Trimming shortened V by 7 bases and J by 3 bases, and 12 bases separated the two germline ends. CDR3 sequence: CASTTALYYGYTF. In DNA, the CDR3 is TGTGCCAGCACGACAGCATTATACTATGGCTACACCTTC.

The V call is TRBV19, the J call TRBJ1-4; TRBD1 aligns across 8 bases. The CDR3 totals 18 residues. Germline V gives CDR1 LNHDA, CDR2 SQIVND (reference sequence). V gave up 4 bases and J gave up 0 bases; unmatched junction bases: 10. CDR3 DNA: TGTGCCAGTAGTACCGGGACAGGTTACCTTGCAACTAATGAAAAACTGTTTTTT. It codes for CASSTGTGYLATNEKLFF.

The chain couples TRBV14 to TRBJ1-2; no clear D gene. The CDR3 totals 14 residues. V was clipped by 4 bases and J by 2 bases, with 11 bases between them. The germline V gene encodes CDR1 SGHDN and CDR2 FVKESK. The CDR3 DNA follows: TGTGCCAGCAGCCCGTTCAACTCGAACTATGGCTACACCTTC. It translates to CASSPFNSNYGYTF. Using reference TRBV14 and TRBJ1-2 for the parts outside the CDR3, the full variable domain is EAGVTQFPSHSVIEKGQTVTLRCDPISGHDNLYWYRRVMGKEIKFLLHFVKESKQDESGMPNNRFLAERTGGTYSTLKVQPAELEDSGVYFCASSPFNSNYGYTFGSGTRLTVV.

The V and J genes are TRBV7-7 and TRBJ1-6; D ambiguous. This CDR3 is built from 13 residues. CDR1 and CDR2 (germline): SSHAT, FNYEAQ (reference sequence). The V and J ends lost 1 base and 7 bases respectively, with 5 bases between them. The CDR3 region is CASSLDENSPLHF. The CDR3 DNA reads as TGTGCCAGCAGCTTAGATGAGAATTCACCCCTCCACTTT.